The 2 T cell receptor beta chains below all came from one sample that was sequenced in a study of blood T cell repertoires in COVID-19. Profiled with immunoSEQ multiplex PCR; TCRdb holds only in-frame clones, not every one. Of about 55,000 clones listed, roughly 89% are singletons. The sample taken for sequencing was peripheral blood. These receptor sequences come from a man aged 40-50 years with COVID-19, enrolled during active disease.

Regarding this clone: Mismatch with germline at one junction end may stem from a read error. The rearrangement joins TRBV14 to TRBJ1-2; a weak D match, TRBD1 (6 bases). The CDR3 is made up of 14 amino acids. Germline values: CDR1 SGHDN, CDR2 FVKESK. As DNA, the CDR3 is TGTGCCAGCACCCCTGAGGGGGGGACGGGAGGGCTTCCCTTC. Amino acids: CASTPEGGTGGLPF.

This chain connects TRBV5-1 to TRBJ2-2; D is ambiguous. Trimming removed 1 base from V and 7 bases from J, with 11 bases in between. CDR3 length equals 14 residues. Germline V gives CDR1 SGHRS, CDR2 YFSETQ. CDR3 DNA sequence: TGCGCCAGCAGCTTGCCTCAGGTGGACGGGGAGCTGTTTTTT. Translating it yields CASSLPQVDGELFF.